A selection of T cell receptor beta chains follows, all from one sample in a study of response to subunit inactivated influenza vaccine. TCRdb itself ran the RT-PCR reads through MiXCR, one entry per CDR3 protein. The table records roughly 700,000 distinct CDR3 sequences, about 15% of them present only once. Sequenced material: PBMCs from blood, taken approximately 15 days before vaccination. These TCRs come from a man between 45 and 60 years old who received an inactivated influenza vaccine. Each CDR3 is given with its conserved first and last residue. Each record gives: CDR3 length, J gene, D gene, clone size, V gene, CDR3 DNA, CDR3 protein. A D gene is named only where the DNA matches it firmly. Where a row states a size, it is once, few, many or the class of an expanded clone; other rows omit it.

CDR3 length: 14
J gene: TRBJ2-7
D gene: NA
clone size: few
V gene: TRBV18
CDR3 DNA: TGTGCCAGCTCACCGGGTCGGGAGTACTACGAGCAGTACTTC
CDR3 protein: CASSPGREYYEQYF

CDR3 length: 15
J gene: TRBJ2-7
D gene: TRBD1
clone size: few
V gene: TRBV12-3/TRBV12-4
CDR3 DNA: TGTGCCAGCAGTTATGGGGGGACAGGGCTTTACGAGCAGTACTTC
CDR3 protein: CASSYGGTGLYEQYF

CDR3 length: 12
J gene: TRBJ1-2
D gene: TRBD1
clone size: NA
V gene: TRBV7-2
CDR3 DNA: TGTGCCAGCAGCCCCCGACAGGGCATCTCTTCTTTC
CDR3 protein: CASSPRQGISSF

CDR3 length: 10
J gene: TRBJ2-7
D gene: NA
clone size: NA
V gene: TRBV29-1
CDR3 DNA: TGCAGCGTTCTGGTGGTCGAGCAGTACTTC
CDR3 protein: CSVLVVEQYF

CDR3 length: 13
J gene: TRBJ2-7
D gene: NA
clone size: few
V gene: TRBV5-1
CDR3 DNA: TGCGCCAGCAGCACCTACCCCTCCTACGAGCAGTACTTC
CDR3 protein: CASSTYPSYEQYF

CDR3 length: 14
J gene: TRBJ2-2
D gene: TRBD2
clone size: many
V gene: TRBV3-1
CDR3 DNA: TGTGCCAGCAGCCCCGGCGGGGGCACCGGGGAGCTGTTTTTT
CDR3 protein: CASSPGGGTGELFF

CDR3 length: 16
J gene: TRBJ2-7
D gene: NA
clone size: few
V gene: TRBV9
CDR3 DNA: TGTGCCAGCAGCGTAGATGGGGGAGCGACTGCCTACGAGCAGTACTTC
CDR3 protein: CASSVDGGATAYEQYF

CDR3 length: 15
J gene: TRBJ1-4
D gene: NA
clone size: few
V gene: TRBV12-3/TRBV12-4
CDR3 DNA: TGTGCCAGCAGGCGGGGACGGGCAACTAATGAAAAACTGTTTTTT
CDR3 protein: CASRRGRATNEKLFF

CDR3 length: 18
J gene: TRBJ2-1
D gene: TRBD2
clone size: few
V gene: TRBV6-2/TRBV6-3
CDR3 DNA: TGTGCCAGCAATAAAGCGGGGAATTGGCAGGGCTCCTACAATGAGCAGTTCTTC
CDR3 protein: CASNKAGNWQGSYNEQFF

CDR3 length: 17
J gene: TRBJ1-2
D gene: NA
clone size: NA
V gene: TRBV20-1
CDR3 DNA: TGCAGTGAAAAGATAAGTCCTACCATCGGACAGCCAAATGGCTACACCTTC
CDR3 protein: CSEKISPTIGQPNGYTF

CDR3 length: 17
J gene: TRBJ2-7
D gene: NA
clone size: once
V gene: TRBV10-3
CDR3 DNA: TGTGCCATCAGTGAGTCTTTCGGGGGATCGAGCTCCTACGAGCAGTACTTC
CDR3 protein: CAISESFGGSSSYEQYF

CDR3 length: 14
J gene: TRBJ2-2
D gene: NA
clone size: many
V gene: TRBV6-2/TRBV6-3
CDR3 DNA: TGTGCCAGCAGTTATGTACCCGGCAGGGGGGAGCTGTTTTTT
CDR3 protein: CASSYVPGRGELFF

CDR3 length: 15
J gene: TRBJ2-1
D gene: TRBD2
clone size: many
V gene: TRBV11-2
CDR3 DNA: TGTGCCAGCAGCTTAGTAGCGGGAGGAAGCAATGAGCAGTTCTTC
CDR3 protein: CASSLVAGGSNEQFF

CDR3 length: 12
J gene: TRBJ1-5
D gene: NA
clone size: NA
V gene: TRBV5-6
CDR3 DNA: TGTGCCAGCAGGGCGGGCGATCAGCCCCAGCATTTT
CDR3 protein: CASRAGDQPQHF

CDR3 length: 15
J gene: TRBJ1-5
D gene: TRBD1
clone size: NA
V gene: TRBV6-2/TRBV6-3
CDR3 DNA: TGTGCCAGCAGTTACCTGACAGGGACAGGACGGCCCCAGCATTTT
CDR3 protein: CASSYLTGTGRPQHF

CDR3 length: 14
J gene: TRBJ2-3
D gene: NA
clone size: NA
V gene: TRBV5-1
CDR3 DNA: TGCGCCAGCAGCTACGGGGGGCAACAAAATACGCAGTATTTT
CDR3 protein: CASSYGGQQNTQYF